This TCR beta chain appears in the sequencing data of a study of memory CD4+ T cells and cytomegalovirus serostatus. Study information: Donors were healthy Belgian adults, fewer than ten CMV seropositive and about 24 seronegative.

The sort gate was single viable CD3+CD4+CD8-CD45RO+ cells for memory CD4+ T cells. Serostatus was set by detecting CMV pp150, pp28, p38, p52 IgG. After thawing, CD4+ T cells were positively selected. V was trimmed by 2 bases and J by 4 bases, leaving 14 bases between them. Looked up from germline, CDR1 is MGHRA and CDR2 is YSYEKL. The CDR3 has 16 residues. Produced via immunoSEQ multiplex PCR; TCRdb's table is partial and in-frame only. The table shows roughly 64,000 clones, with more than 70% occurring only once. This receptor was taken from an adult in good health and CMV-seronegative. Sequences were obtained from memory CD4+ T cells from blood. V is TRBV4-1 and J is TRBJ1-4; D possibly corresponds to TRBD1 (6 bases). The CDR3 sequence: CASSQLRQAYNEKLFF. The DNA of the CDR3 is TGCGCCAGCAGCCAATTAAGACAGGCATATAATGAAAAACTGTTTTTT.